This section outlines one T cell receptor beta chain sequence together with its context. These data originate in a study of blood T cell repertoires in COVID-19. The V gene's germline CDR1 is SGHNT and CDR2 YYREEE (reference sequence). Unmatched junction bases numbered 1, after V lost 0 bases and J lost 2 bases. This CDR3 spans 14 amino acids. As processed by the authors: Amplification of reference gene primers provided the estimated nucleated cell counts. Sequencing was performed with immunoSEQ multiplex PCR; in TCRdb, only in-frame clones are kept and a portion is missing. That table supplies the V and J calls and clone size; D and trimming were determined from the DNA. The top ten hold about 1.3% of the sample, which has tens of thousands of clones, about nine tenths seen once.

This TCR derives from a man between 60 and 75 years old with acute or convalescent COVID-19. Input material: peripheral blood. The chain couples TRBV5-4 to TRBJ2-7, with 8 bases fitting TRBD2. The CDR3 DNA reads TGTGCCAGCAGCTTGGGACTAGCGCCCTACGAGCAGTACTTC. Protein sequence: CASSLGLAPYEQYF.